This T cell receptor beta chain was sequenced in a study of human T cells and chemical hapten exposure (dated by TCRdb to the early 2020s). Background on the whole study: For sensitization, 2% DPC in acetone was applied to a roughly 2 cm by roughly 2 cm area of upper inner arm skin. Patients additionally received weekly therapeutic DPC doses to the scalp throughout the roughly 23-week study period. Patch tests used Finn chambers with 0.01% DPC on the upper back, scored after 6 days by International Contact Dermatitis Research Group standards. Alopecia areata with under or over 50% scalp involvement, alopecia totalis and alopecia universalis were represented in the patient cohort, which was mostly female. Libraries were pooled for sequencing, and per-sample TCR yields varied mainly because of small differences in library volumes within the pool. The study tracked peripheral blood TCR repertoire changes in vivo during primary and secondary sensitization to the hapten diphenylcyclopropenone (DPC) in alopecia patients. Blood was sampled from patients pre-sensitization (week 0) and at 2, 6 and about 24 weeks after DPC sensitization. About 30 alopecia patients provided blood for TCR sequencing at one to four time points (pre-sensitization, 2, 6 and 24 weeks). Broad study findings and their caveats: Repeated subsampling changed both the strength of the expansion versus patch-test correlation and the threshold at which the correlation became significant. Patch test score correlated positively with the number of PT1 expanded TCRs, reaching significance at thresholds 8, 16 and 32 but not at 4. Expanded TCRs formed significantly more large CDR3 similarity clusters than pre-sensitization or healthy control sets, consistent with antigen-driven responses. Because all patients had alopecia, a presumed autoimmune disease, the immune response of the patients might differ from that of healthy individuals. DPC sensitization did not change how many TCRs were above 1 in 1000 frequency, and no evidence was found of alterations in global repertoire structure.

The sample's time point label, decoded: patch test 3, about 24 weeks after DPC sensitization. The meaning of the sample's treatment or condition label: therapeutic diphenylcyclopropenone sensitization with weekly scalp DPC. At each patch-test visit, blood was drawn before the patch test was applied. Patients were eligible if aged 18 to 70, diagnosed with alopecia and judged suitable for DPC therapy, and pregnant patients were excluded. Total RNA was isolated from unfractionated whole blood collected in Tempus Blood RNA tubes. This clonotype was seen ten or more times. Its antigen specificity is not known. Base-call qualities are not available, and no considerably larger clone is one nucleotide away. The library was generated by RACE. TCRdb lists the instrument as NextSeq 500. Library preparation attached unique molecular identifiers to individual cDNA molecules for quantitative, reproducible TCR counting. Each blood RNA sample was used to sequence both TCR alpha and TCR beta chains. The paper's data handling went like this. The median number of TCRs per sample was some 100,000, ranging from roughly 23,224 to 700,000. V, J and CDR3 annotation of the TCR reads was performed with the Decombinator software suite. For PS versus PT1 abundance plots, all samples were subsampled to the same number of TCRs (28,000). Expanded TCRs were defined as absent before sensitization and observed at least eight times at the 2-week time point. Starting from the raw public reads, TCRdb applied fastp trimming at Q25, assembled clones with MiXCR and retained in-frame beta chains. Rows with a matching CDR3 protein are joined into one entry that keeps the most common DNA and genes. The V and J calls follow TCRdb's processing rather than the paper's. The sample has about 90,000 distinct CDR3 sequences on record, about a tenth of them singletons. The ten largest clones take up about 1% of the sample.

The CDR3 starts with the cysteine, ends with the phenylalanine, and has 16 residues. Just CDR3 DNA is preserved here, 48 bases in frame from base 1. V loses 1 base, J loses 1 base, and the germline ends lie 11 bases apart. CDR1 and CDR2 are drawn from the germline V gene (reference sequence): LNHNV, YYDKDF. This sequence originates from a woman aged 25-40 years with alopecia areata. Some clones in this sample may be carry-over from other donors' samples. This sample comprised whole blood, obtained in connection with sensitization to the hapten diphenylcyclopropenone (DPC). This chain joins TRBV15 to TRBJ2-4, with the D gene call left open. The CDR3 loop reads CATSRASRTAKNIQYF. The nucleotide sequence is TGTGCCACCAGCAGAGCGTCCAGGACGGCCAAAAACATTCAGTACTTC. The full variable domain, completed from the reference TRBV15 and TRBJ2-4 proteins outside the CDR3, reads DAMVIQNPRYQVTQFGKPVTLSCSQTLNHNVMYWYQQKSSQAPKLLFHYYDKDFNNEADTPDNFQSRRPNTSFCFLDIRSPGLGDTAMYLCATSRASRTAKNIQYFGAGTRLSVL.